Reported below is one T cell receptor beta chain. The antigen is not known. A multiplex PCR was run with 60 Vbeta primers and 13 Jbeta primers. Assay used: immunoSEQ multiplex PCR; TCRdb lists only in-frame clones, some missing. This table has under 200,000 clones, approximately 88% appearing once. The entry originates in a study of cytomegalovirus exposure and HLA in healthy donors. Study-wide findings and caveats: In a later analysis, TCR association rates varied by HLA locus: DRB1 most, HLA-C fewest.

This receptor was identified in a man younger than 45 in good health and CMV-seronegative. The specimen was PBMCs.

The CDR3 DNA reads TGTGCCAGCAGGCCCGATAGCTCCTACAATGAGCAGTTCTTC. Translating it yields CASRPDSSYNEQFF. The V and J genes are TRBV27 and TRBJ2-1; D unclear. Trimming removed 6 bases from V and 0 bases from J, with 9 bases in between. The germline CDR1 and CDR2 sequences are MNHEY and SMNVEV (reference sequence). CDR3 length equals 14 residues.